The 17 T cell receptor beta chains given below trace back to one sample, sequenced in a study of blood T cell repertoires in COVID-19. Clones were read by immunoSEQ multiplex PCR, and TCRdb kept only the in-frame ones, dropping some. The table has 430,000 or so clones, about 87% seen once. The sequenced material came from peripheral blood. The receptors derive from a man younger than 35 with COVID-19, enrolled during active disease.

This clone was seen more than once but under ten times. V is TRBV5-6 and J is TRBJ2-5; D unclear. CDR1 is SGHDT and CDR2 is YYEEEE in the germline V gene. V was clipped by 3 bases and J by 2 bases, with 8 bases between them. This CDR3 is 13 amino acids long. The CDR3 loop reads CASSSQTQETQYF. The CDR3 bases are TGTGCCAGCAGCTCCCAGACTCAAGAGACCCAGTACTTC.

This chain connects TRBV6-4 to TRBJ1-2; D might be TRBD1 (5 bases). The V gene lost 9 bases and the J gene lost 4 bases, with 21 bases spanning the gap. The CDR3 extends over 15 amino acids. CDR1 MRHNA and CDR2 SNTAGT come from the germline V gene. Here the CDR3 DNA reads TGTGCCAGTCCACGAAAGACAGATTTAACCTATGGCTACACCTTC. This translates into CASPRKTDLTYGYTF.

This clone was seen a few times. This chain links TRBV30 with TRBJ1-1; D not certain. There are 13 residues in the CDR3. V lost 5 bases and J 0 bases, leaving 10 bases between the germline ends. From germline, CDR1 is GTSNPN and CDR2 SVGIG (reference sequence). The CDR3 is CAWDSFLNTEAFF. The CDR3 coding sequence is TGTGCCTGGGATAGCTTCTTGAACACTGAAGCTTTCTTT.

This chain connects TRBV7-9 to TRBJ2-1; 7 bases match TRBD2. V lost 2 bases to trimming and J lost 0 bases; unmatched junction nucleotides: 13. The length of the CDR3 is 19 residues. CDR1 and CDR2 from the germline V gene are SEHNR and FQNEAQ (reference sequence). Written as DNA, the CDR3 is TGTGCCAGCAGCTTATGGCGGGGGTCCACCGACGACTCCTACAATGAGCAGTTCTTC. Translating it yields CASSLWRGSTDDSYNEQFF.

The gene calls are TRBV5-6 and TRBJ2-5, with D possibly TRBD1 on 5 matching bases. The V end lost 2 bases, the J end lost 3 bases, and 8 bases lay between the germline ends. Germline-derived CDR1 and CDR2 are SGHDT and YYEEEE. This CDR3 is 13 amino acids long. CDR3 residues: CASSLKGKETQYF. Here the CDR3 DNA reads TGTGCCAGCAGCTTAAAGGGGAAAGAGACCCAGTACTTC.

The J gene is TRBJ1-2, the V gene TRBV4-1; 9 nucleotides match TRBD1. Germline CDR1 is MGHRA and CDR2 is YSYEKL. CDR3 length: 13 residues. The ends lost 5 bases at V and 7 bases at J; junction bases unmatched: 5. The CDR3 loop reads CASSGQGIGGYTF. The CDR3 nucleotides read TGCGCCAGCAGCGGACAGGGGATAGGTGGCTACACCTTC.

About this clone: The sample holds other DNA sequences that translate to the same CDR3. The chain employs TRBV5-4 and TRBJ2-3; 7 bases fit TRBD2. Looked up from germline, CDR1 is SGHNT and CDR2 is YYREEE (reference sequence). CDR3 size: 15 residues. V shed 0 bases and J 0 bases; nucleotides not matched to a gene: 1. The chain's CDR3 is CASSLASGSTDTQYF. The CDR3 bases are TGTGCCAGCAGCTTGGCTAGCGGAAGCACAGATACGCAGTATTTT. Complete variable domain (other parts from reference TRBV5-4 and TRBJ2-3): ETGVTQSPTHLIKTRGQQVTLRCSSQSGHNTVSWYQQALGQGPQFIFQYYREEENGRGNFPPRFSGLQFPNYSSELNVNALELDDSALYLCASSLASGSTDTQYFGPGTRLTVL.

The chain is built from TRBV11-2 and TRBJ2-3, with TRBD2 matching 9 bases. The CDR3 extends over 15 amino acids. Per the germline V gene, CDR1 is SGHAT and CDR2 is FQNNGV. The V and J ends lost 0 bases and 6 bases, in that order; junction bases with no gene match: 4. This CDR3 reads CASSLDAGGPDTQYF. The CDR3 DNA follows: TGTGCCAGCAGCTTAGACGCGGGGGGGCCTGATACGCAGTATTTT.

The V call is TRBV29-1, the J call TRBJ2-5; TRBD2 might be the D (6 bases). Germline values: CDR1 SQVTM, CDR2 ANQGSEA. The CDR3 runs to 14 residues. The ends were cut back, 6 bases at V and 5 bases at J, with 19 bases in the middle. CDR3 coding DNA: TGCAGCGTCTCTGGGACTCCCCGGCCGGAGACCCAGTACTTC. Translation: CSVSGTPRPETQYF.

The V gene is TRBV2, the J gene TRBJ2-7; no clear D. V lost 4 bases to trimming and J lost 6 bases, with 7 bases between them. The germline V gene encodes CDR1 SNHLY and CDR2 FYNNEI. This CDR3 has 11 residues. The CDR3 DNA reads TGTGCCAGCAGTGTAGCCGGCGAGCAGTACTTC. It specifies CASSVAGEQYF.

The rearrangement joins TRBV11-3 to TRBJ2-3; D ambiguous. From germline, CDR1 is SGHNT and CDR2 YENEEA. The CDR3 contains 14 residues. V was trimmed by 0 bases and J by 4 bases, leaving 8 bases between them. The CDR3 DNA reads as TGTGCCAGCAGCTTAGATCGAGCGTCAGATACGCAGTATTTT. Its translation is CASSLDRASDTQYF.

V gene TRBV2 combines with J gene TRBJ1-1; weak D call: TRBD1 (6 bases). CDR3 length: 14 residues. Germline values: CDR1 SNHLY, CDR2 FYNNEI. V lost 3 bases and J 5 bases, leaving 13 bases between the germline ends. The CDR3 DNA sequence: TGTGCCAGCAGTGAGGGGGCAGCCCGAACTGAAGCTTTCTTT. Amino acid sequence: CASSEGAARTEAFF.

The chain uses TRBV19 and TRBJ2-3, with a possible D match to TRBD1 (7 bases). The CDR3 has 14 residues. CDR1 is LNHDA, CDR2 SQIVND, per germline (reference sequence). V was cut by 8 bases and J by 0 bases, with 12 bases left in between. The CDR3 protein is CASGGDSSTDTQYF. The CDR3 DNA sequence: TGTGCCAGTGGAGGGGACAGCAGCACAGATACGCAGTATTTT.

This clone turned up a few times. V and J are TRBV6-2 or TRBV6-3 and TRBJ2-3; 10 nucleotides match TRBD1. From germline, CDR1 is MNHEY and CDR2 SVGEGT. After removal of 2 bases from V and 4 bases from J, the junction contained 3 bases not matched to a gene. This CDR3 has 15 residues. The CDR3 is CASSYNGQGADTQYF. CDR3 DNA: TGTGCCAGCAGTTACAATGGACAGGGGGCAGATACGCAGTATTTT.

The chain carries TRBV12-3 or TRBV12-4 and TRBJ2-1; the D is unclear. The CDR3 spans 11 residues. Trimming cost V 7 bases and J 7 bases, with 8 bases left between them. DNA of the CDR3: TGTGCCAGCAACAGAGATAATGAGCAGTTCTTC. The encoded protein is CASNRDNEQFF.

This clone was seen a single time. The chain is built from TRBV5-1 and TRBJ2-6; D is undetermined. From germline, CDR1 is SGHRS and CDR2 YFSETQ. With 2 bases removed from V and 0 bases from J, the gap between germline ends came to 3 bases. This CDR3 has 14 residues. CDR3 residues: CASSFGSGANVLTF. The CDR3 nucleotides are TGCGCCAGCAGCTTCGGCTCTGGGGCCAACGTCCTGACTTTC.

The genes are TRBV5-5 and TRBJ2-3, with TRBD1 identical over 9 bases. Germline CDR1 SGHKS, CDR2 YYEKEE (reference sequence). The V and J ends lost 4 bases and 4 bases, in that order; junction bases with no gene match: 1. This CDR3 contains 13 residues. The CDR3 protein is CASSRQGADTQYF. The CDR3 DNA sequence: TGTGCCAGCAGCCGACAGGGGGCAGATACGCAGTATTTT.